The T cell receptor (beta chain) described here comes from a study of regulatory T cells in long-lasting Graves disease. Investigators prepared the TCR beta libraries by applying iRepertoire HTBI primers and Arm-PCR of CDR3 regions. TCRdb reanalysed the multiplex PCR reads using MiXCR and keeps one entry per CDR3 protein. Found here are roughly 610,000 distinct CDR3 sequences, 15% to 20% of them singletons; the top ten hold approximately 12%. The CDR3 has 14 amino acids. Germline loops: CDR1 MDHEN, CDR2 SYDVKM. The V and J ends lost 8 bases and 5 bases respectively, with 16 bases between them. Time point meaning: newly diagnosed GD, antithyroid drugs for less than 3 months. RNA extracted from PBMCs served as the sequencing template. The same data also went into a second study, on T cells in Graves' hyperthyroidism and ophthalmopathy.

This sequence was found in a young man with Graves disease. J is TRBJ2-4 and V is TRBV28; a weak D match, TRBD2 (6 bases). The sample consisted of peripheral blood mononuclear cells (PBMCs), taken at new diagnosis, from a patient treated with antithyroid drugs. CDR3 amino acids: CASVGGGQQNIQYF. In nucleotides, the CDR3 is TGTGCCAGCGTCGGTGGAGGGCAGCAAAACATTCAGTACTTC.